This T cell receptor (beta chain) came from a study of shared clonotypes between healthy human individuals (dated by TCRdb to the early 2020s). Concerning the study at large: A couple of women and three men aged 18 to 49 years were included in the cohort. For each donor, three plates each were used for CD4 naive and CD4 memory, two plates were used for CD8 naive, and one plate was used for CD8 memory. To estimate repertoire size and how much clonotype sharing occurs between individuals, the study deeply sequenced the blood TCR repertoires of five healthy adults. Different laboratories and diverse techniques were used to prepare libraries and sequence TCR repertoires, to increase sequencing depth and limit assay-specific biases. Each donor's leukapheresis produced roughly between roughly 0.85 and 9.5 billion PBMCs. Points the paper makes about the study in general: Only blood was sampled, and tissue TCR repertoires likely differ from those in blood. Naive subsets generally had larger estimated clonotype richness than memory subsets did. The genetic and exposure-history diversity represented was limited by the small number of donors. Rarefaction of sorted-subset datasets indicated incomplete sequencing despite the large sequencing depth. Pairwise subsampling indicated that sequencing depth was expected to affect the degree of clonotype sharing among donors. Compared with non-shared clonotypes, the clonotypes found in all four sorted-subset donors had higher generation probabilities. When several donors were compared, the shared fraction of clonotypes was about 5% for naive CD4, roughly 3.3% for naive CD8, about 2.5% for memory CD4, and 0.4% for memory CD8.

CD8 naive samples were obtained by positive selection for CCR7 among CD45RO-negative cells, yielding a CD45RA+CCR7+ population from which TemRA cells were excluded. Healthy HIV-negative adults with no recently reported acute infections or vaccinations were included as donors. Every donor was a Caucasian adult residing in Nashville, Tennessee, USA. Blood was collected by leukapheresis, and PBMCs were isolated by Ficoll-Histopaque density gradient centrifugation and then cryopreserved in liquid nitrogen vapor phase. Analytical flow cytometry was used to check the purity and quantity of every magnetically sorted T cell population. From each sorted fraction, genomic DNA was isolated and quantified by UV absorbance on a Nanodrop 2000c. Concerning this clone itself: The specificity of this receptor is unknown. Base qualities are missing; no much larger clone stands one base away. Other DNA sequences of this sample code for an identical CDR3.

TCR CDR3 regions were amplified from genomic DNA by multiplex PCR using the deep immunoSEQ assay. Genomic DNA extracted from each cell subset was distributed evenly over all wells of several immunoSEQ 96-well plates, and each plate served as one replicate. For sorted subsets, 200 to 250 ng of genomic DNA, equivalent to about 30,000 T cell genomes, went into each replicate PCR. Purified libraries were quantified with a Qubit 3.0 fluorometer, sized on a Bioanalyzer 2100, and re-quantified with the KAPA Library Quantification kit. A separate single-read 150-cycle Illumina NextSeq 550 flow cell was used to sequence each immunoSEQ 96-well plate. Per the source publication's procedure: The immunoSEQ output contained only junctional sequences without quality scores, so filtering could not match that applied to full-length reads. Sequences were annotated with PyIR, a Python wrapper for IgBLAST v1.9, using IMGT germline references to assign V/J genes and CDR3. Reads with weak V/J assignments (E-value above 1e-6), missing CDR3, stop codons, out-of-frame junctions, or ambiguous translated residues were removed. V3J clonotypes were defined as sequences sharing the same inferred V gene, J gene, and CDR3 amino acid sequence. To compute the percentage overlap between repertoires, the number of shared unique clonotypes was divided by the size of the smaller repertoire. Repertoire richness was assessed with RTK rarefaction, the Chao1 estimator, and Recon v2.1 estimates of unobserved clonotypes. Generation probabilities were computed with OLGA for all TCRbeta clonotypes obtained by the gDNA method from a few donors. The table comes from immuneACCESS by way of TCRdb, which keeps in-frame sequences with V and J called. Part of the clones is missing from these tables; in studies checked, under half for an unresolved V gene and the rest for unknown reasons. V and J calls and clone size follow that table, whereas D and trimming were derived from the DNA. The sample table records more than 2 million clones; roughly 93% of these occur just once. Of the sample, over 1.5% is held by the ten largest clones.

CDR1 and CDR2 are read off the germline V gene as MNHEY and SVGAGI. At the junction V is shortened by 2 bases and J by 9 bases, with 11 bases in between. From its cysteine to its phenylalanine, the CDR3 spans 13 amino acids. Solely the CDR3 DNA is kept, with 39 bases framed from the first base. The sequence came from a man aged 18 to 30 in good health. Some clones in this sample may be carry-over from other donors' samples. Here the chain combines TRBV6-5 and TRBJ2-1; the D call is possibly TRBD1 or TRBD2, each sharing 6 bases. The sequenced sample was naive CD8+ T cells from PBMCs. According to the study, the label for this sample's cell subset or site signals: CD45RA+CCR7+. In nucleotide form, the sequence is TGTGCCAGCAGTTACGGAGGGGGAGGTGAGCAGTTCTTC. This yields the protein CASSYGGGGEQFF.